One and the same sample provided the 5 T cell receptor beta chains below, sequenced in a study of somatic mutations in cytotoxic T cells in rheumatoid arthritis. Profiling relied on immunoSEQ multiplex PCR, and the TCRdb table lists in-frame clones only, not all of them. The data hold several thousand clones, with about four fifths observed a single time. Sequencing was performed on CD8+ T cells sorted from blood. The receptor set was obtained from an adult with rheumatoid arthritis.

The J gene is TRBJ2-2, the V gene TRBV7-6, with D hard to call. The CDR3 runs to 14 residues. V lost 5 bases and J 3 bases, leaving 10 bases between the germline ends. The germline CDR1 and CDR2 sequences are SGHVS and FNYEAQ. CDR3 in DNA: TGTGCCAGCAGCCCCCTTGATTACACCGGGGAGCTGTTTTTT. As protein: CASSPLDYTGELFF.

This chain joins TRBV5-1 and TRBJ2-7, with 7 bases lining up with TRBD1. Trimming cost V 3 bases and J 1 base; bases outside gene matches: 1. This CDR3 is 13 amino acids long. From germline, CDR1 is SGHRS and CDR2 YFSETQ. The CDR3 reads CASSWDSSYEQYV. The CDR3 DNA sequence: TGCGCCAGCAGCTGGGACAGTTCCTACGAGCAGTACGTC.

This rearrangement joins TRBV30 to TRBJ2-3; 7 bases are a match to TRBD2. Looked up from germline, CDR1 is GTSNPN and CDR2 is SVGIG (reference sequence). The CDR3 is 14 amino acids. V lost 3 bases to trimming and J lost 2 bases; unmatched junction nucleotides: 5. The chain's CDR3 is CAWRMAGATDTQYF. Here the CDR3 DNA reads TGTGCCTGGAGGATGGCGGGAGCCACAGATACGCAGTATTTT.

The chain joins TRBV30 to TRBJ1-3; D ambiguous. This CDR3 spans 11 amino acids. Germline lookup yields CDR1 GTSNPN and CDR2 SVGIG (reference sequence). V shed 4 bases and J shed 1 base, with 2 bases lying between them. For the CDR3, the DNA is TGTGCCTGGAAATCTGGAAACACCATATATTTT. This encodes CAWKSGNTIYF.

This clone was seen only a few times. The rearrangement uses TRBV5-1 and TRBJ2-3, with a possible D match to TRBD1 (6 bases). Germline V gene data show CDR1 as SGHRS and CDR2 as YFSETQ. Deletions cut 5 bases from V and 0 bases from J, with 13 bases between. CDR3 size: 15 residues. CDR3 sequence (DNA): TGCGCCAGCAGTCCCGGACAGACTAGCACAGATACGCAGTATTTT. Protein sequence: CASSPGQTSTDTQYF.